This TCR beta chain was recorded in a study of blood T cells in healthy people across ages. Findings and limits, study-wide: TCR beta diversity, measured per million T cells, fell in a roughly linear way with age. Researchers judged that diversity estimates from one million T cells fell short of true values.

The use of a sample-barcoded 5' primer and a J-beta primer mix characterized a second PCR of 7 to 11 cycles. TCRdb called the 5' RACE reads again in MiXCR, with one record for every CDR3 protein. The sample includes fewer than 1,000,000 distinct CDR3 sequences, 35% to 60% of them seen just once. The CDR3 sequence is 13 residues long. Germline CDR1 reads LNHDA; CDR2 reads SQIVND (reference sequence). V lost 3 bases and J 6 bases, leaving 11 bases between the germline ends. Comments on this clonotype: The antigen is not known.

The sequence was obtained from a man older than 75 in good health. The sample taken for sequencing was blood. V usage is TRBV19 and J usage is TRBJ2-5, with D possibly TRBD2 on 5 matching bases. This chain's CDR3 is CASSISEGKTQYF. As DNA, the CDR3 is TGTGCCAGTAGTATTTCTGAGGGAAAGACCCAGTACTTC.